This T cell receptor (beta chain) came from a study of T cell changes during pregnancy in multiple sclerosis. Sequencing was performed with immunoSEQ multiplex PCR; in TCRdb, only in-frame clones are kept and a portion is missing. The table has fewer than 110,000 clones, 80% to 95% seen once. Trimming left V 3 bases short and J 0 bases short, with 9 bases between. Germline-derived CDR1 and CDR2 are LNHNV and YYDKDF (reference sequence). The CDR3 consists of 15 residues. The sequence derives from a female donor in good health, enrolled as a control in a pregnancy study. The sequencing here drew on peripheral blood, taken in the third trimester of pregnancy. V usage is TRBV15 and J usage is TRBJ1-5, with a tentative D call TRBD1 (5 bases). CDR3 sequence: CATSRTDYSNQPQHF. The DNA for the CDR3 is TGTGCCACCAGCAGGACAGATTATAGCAATCAGCCCCAGCATTTT. Filled out from reference TRBV15 and TRBJ1-5, the complete variable domain reads DAMVIQNPRYQVTQFGKPVTLSCSQTLNHNVMYWYQQKSSQAPKLLFHYYDKDFNNEADTPDNFQSRRPNTSFCFLDIRSPGLGDTAMYLCATSRTDYSNQPQHFGDGTRLSIL.